This TCR beta chain comes out of a study of cytomegalovirus exposure and HLA in healthy donors. Notes on the study in general: It was in a later analysis that TCR association rates were seen to vary by HLA locus, highest for DRB1 and lowest for HLA-C. Some TCR beta chains (approximately 180 of them) were listed as cytomegalovirus-associated. Common viral pathogens seemed, in a later analysis, to connect with several of the most significant clusters. Testing in vitro showed a few CMV-associated chains specific for CMV antigens.

Primers included in the PCR were 60 Vbeta and 13 Jbeta primers. Method: immunoSEQ multiplex PCR; TCRdb's copy keeps in-frame clones and lacks some. The sample has about 230,000 clones, roughly 89% seen once; the top ten hold 0.9% to 1.1%. On this clone: Antigen unknown.

This CDR3 has 17 amino acids. Trimming took 1 base from V and 9 from J; bases not matched to a gene: 10. CDR1 and CDR2 (germline): LNHDA, SQIVND (reference sequence). What was sequenced was PBMCs. The rearrangement joins TRBV19 to TRBJ2-3; 13 bases are a match to TRBD2. The TCR comes from a woman younger than 35 in good health and CMV-seronegative. The CDR3 sequence is CASSIASPGLAGRTQYF. The CDR3 DNA follows: TGTGCCAGTAGTATAGCCTCTCCGGGACTAGCGGGACGGACGCAGTATTTT.